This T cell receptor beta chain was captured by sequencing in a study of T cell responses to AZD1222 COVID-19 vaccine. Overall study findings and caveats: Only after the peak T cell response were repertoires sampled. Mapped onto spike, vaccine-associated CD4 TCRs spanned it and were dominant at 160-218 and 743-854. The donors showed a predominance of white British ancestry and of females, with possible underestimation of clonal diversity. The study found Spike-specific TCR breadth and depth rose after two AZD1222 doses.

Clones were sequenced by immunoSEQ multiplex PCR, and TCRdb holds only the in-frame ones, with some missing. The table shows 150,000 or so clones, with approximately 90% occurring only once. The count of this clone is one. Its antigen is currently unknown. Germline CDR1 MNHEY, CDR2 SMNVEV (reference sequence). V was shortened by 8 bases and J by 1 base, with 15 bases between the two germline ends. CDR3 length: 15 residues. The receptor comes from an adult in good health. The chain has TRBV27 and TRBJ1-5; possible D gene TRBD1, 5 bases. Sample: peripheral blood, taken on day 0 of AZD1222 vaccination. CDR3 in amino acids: CASAPQGRSNQPQHF. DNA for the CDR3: TGTGCCAGCGCCCCCCAGGGCCGGAGCAATCAGCCCCAGCATTTT.